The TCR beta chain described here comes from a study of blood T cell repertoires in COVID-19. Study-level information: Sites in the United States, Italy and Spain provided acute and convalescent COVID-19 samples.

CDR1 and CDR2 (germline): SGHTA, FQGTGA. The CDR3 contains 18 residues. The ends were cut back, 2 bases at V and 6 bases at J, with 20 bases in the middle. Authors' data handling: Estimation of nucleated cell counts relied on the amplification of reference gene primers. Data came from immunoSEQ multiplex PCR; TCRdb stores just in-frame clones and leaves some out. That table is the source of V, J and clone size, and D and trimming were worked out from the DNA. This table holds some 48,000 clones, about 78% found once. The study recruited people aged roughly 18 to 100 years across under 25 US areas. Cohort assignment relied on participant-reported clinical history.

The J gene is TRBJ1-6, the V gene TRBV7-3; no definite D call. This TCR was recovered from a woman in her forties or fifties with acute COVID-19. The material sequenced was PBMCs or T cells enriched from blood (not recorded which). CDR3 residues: CASSLPLIRTAGNSPLHF. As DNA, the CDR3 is TGTGCCAGCAGCTTACCATTGATTAGGACCGCGGGTAATTCACCCCTCCACTTT.